This T cell receptor (beta chain) derives from a study of blood T cell repertoires in COVID-19. Original processing notes: Using reference gene primer amplification, nucleated cell counts were estimated. Profiled with immunoSEQ multiplex PCR; TCRdb holds only in-frame clones, not every one. From that table come the V and J calls and clone size; the DNA was used to work out D and trimming. The sample shows roughly 90,000 clones, 86% of them seen only once. This clone has only one observation. Trimming removed 7 bases from V and 3 bases from J; junction bases left unmatched: 8. The CDR3 contains 14 residues. CDR1 and CDR2 (germline): WNHNN, SYGVQD (reference sequence).

V and J are TRBV10-1 and TRBJ1-1; 7 bases are a match to TRBD1. The source is a human donor in a cohort sampled during active COVID-19. Sequenced material: peripheral blood. CDR3 region: CASIRAGQDTEAFF. The CDR3 bases are TGCGCCAGCATTAGAGCAGGACAGGACACTGAAGCTTTCTTT.